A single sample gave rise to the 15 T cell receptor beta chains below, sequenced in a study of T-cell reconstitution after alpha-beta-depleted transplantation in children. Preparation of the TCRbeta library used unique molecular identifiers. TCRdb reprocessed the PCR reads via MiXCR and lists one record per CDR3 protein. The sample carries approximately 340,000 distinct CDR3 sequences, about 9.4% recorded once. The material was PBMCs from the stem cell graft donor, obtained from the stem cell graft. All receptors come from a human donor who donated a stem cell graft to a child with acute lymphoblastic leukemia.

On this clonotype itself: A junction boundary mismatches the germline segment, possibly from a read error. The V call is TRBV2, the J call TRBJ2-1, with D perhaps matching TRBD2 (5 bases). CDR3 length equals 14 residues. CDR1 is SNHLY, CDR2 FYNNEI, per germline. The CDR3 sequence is CASSEADRVNEQFF. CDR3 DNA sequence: TGTGCCAGCAGCGAAGCGGATAGGGTCAATGAGCAGTTCTTC.

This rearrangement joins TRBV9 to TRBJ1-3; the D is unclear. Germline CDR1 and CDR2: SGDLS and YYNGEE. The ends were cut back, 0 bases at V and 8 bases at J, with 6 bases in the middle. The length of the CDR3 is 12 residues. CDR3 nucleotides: TGTGCCAGCAGCGTAGCCGGGGACACCATATATTTT. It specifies CASSVAGDTIYF.

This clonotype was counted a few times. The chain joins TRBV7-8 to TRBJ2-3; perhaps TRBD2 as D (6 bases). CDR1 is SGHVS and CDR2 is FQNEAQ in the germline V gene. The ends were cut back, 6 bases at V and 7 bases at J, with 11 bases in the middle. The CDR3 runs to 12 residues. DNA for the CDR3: TGTGCCAGCAGAGAGGACTACAATACGCAGTATTTT. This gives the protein CASREDYNTQYF.

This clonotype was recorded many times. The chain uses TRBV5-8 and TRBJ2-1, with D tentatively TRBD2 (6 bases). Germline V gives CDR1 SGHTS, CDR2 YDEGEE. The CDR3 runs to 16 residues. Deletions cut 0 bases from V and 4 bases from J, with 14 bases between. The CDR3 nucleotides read TGTGCCAGCAGCTTGGATGCGGGACCCTATTACAATGAGCAGTTCTTC. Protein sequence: CASSLDAGPYYNEQFF.

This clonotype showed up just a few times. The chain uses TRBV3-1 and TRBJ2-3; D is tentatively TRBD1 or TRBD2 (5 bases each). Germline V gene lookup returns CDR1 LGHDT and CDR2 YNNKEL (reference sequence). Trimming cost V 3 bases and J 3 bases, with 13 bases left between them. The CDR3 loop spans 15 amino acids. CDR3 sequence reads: CASSQGPGGTDTQYF. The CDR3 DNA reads TGTGCCAGCAGCCAGGGACCTGGAGGAACAGATACGCAGTATTTT.

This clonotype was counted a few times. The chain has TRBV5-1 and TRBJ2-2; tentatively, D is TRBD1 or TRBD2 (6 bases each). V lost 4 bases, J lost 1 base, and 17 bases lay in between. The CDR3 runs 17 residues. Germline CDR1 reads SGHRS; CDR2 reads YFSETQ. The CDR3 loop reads CASSGPKGGKNTGELFF. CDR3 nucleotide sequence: TGCGCCAGCAGCGGTCCGAAGGGGGGCAAGAACACCGGGGAGCTGTTTTTT.

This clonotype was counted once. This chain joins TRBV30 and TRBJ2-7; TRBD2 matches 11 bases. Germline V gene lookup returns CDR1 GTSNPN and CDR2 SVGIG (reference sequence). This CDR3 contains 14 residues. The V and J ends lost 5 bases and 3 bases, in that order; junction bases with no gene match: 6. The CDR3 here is CAWARTSGYYEQYF. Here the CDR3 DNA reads TGTGCCTGGGCCCGGACTAGCGGGTACTACGAGCAGTACTTC.

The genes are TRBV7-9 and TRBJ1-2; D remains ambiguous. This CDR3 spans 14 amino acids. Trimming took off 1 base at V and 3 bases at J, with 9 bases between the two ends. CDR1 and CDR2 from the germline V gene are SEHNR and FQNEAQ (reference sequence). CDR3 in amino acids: CASSLGASDYGYTF. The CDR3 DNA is TGTGCCAGCAGCTTAGGGGCATCGGACTATGGCTACACCTTC.

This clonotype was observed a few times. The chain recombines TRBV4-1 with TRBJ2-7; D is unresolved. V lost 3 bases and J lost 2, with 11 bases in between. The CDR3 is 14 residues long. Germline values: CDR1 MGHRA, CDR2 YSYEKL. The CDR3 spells CASSHLTGTYEQYF. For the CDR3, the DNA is TGCGCCAGCAGCCATTTGACTGGTACCTACGAGCAGTACTTC.

The CDR3 region is CASSKGGEAWEKLFF. CDR3 nucleotides: TGTGCCAGCTCTAAAGGTGGGGAGGCCTGGGAAAAACTGTTTTTT. The genes are TRBV27 and TRBJ1-4, with D hard to call. The CDR3 is 15 amino acids. The germline V gene has CDR1 MNHEY and CDR2 SMNVEV (reference sequence). The germline V and J ends were trimmed by 8 bases and 8 bases, with 21 bases remaining between them.

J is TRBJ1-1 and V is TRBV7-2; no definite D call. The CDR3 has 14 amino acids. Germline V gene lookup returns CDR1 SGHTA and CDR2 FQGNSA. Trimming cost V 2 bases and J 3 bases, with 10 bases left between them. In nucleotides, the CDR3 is TGTGCCAGCAGCTTATCGACGATGGACACTGAAGCTTTCTTT. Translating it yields CASSLSTMDTEAFF.

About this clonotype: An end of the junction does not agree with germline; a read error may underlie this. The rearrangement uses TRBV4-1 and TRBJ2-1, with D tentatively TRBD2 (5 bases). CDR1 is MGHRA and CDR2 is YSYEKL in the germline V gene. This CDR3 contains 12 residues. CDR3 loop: CASSHDYYEQFF. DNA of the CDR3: TGCGCCAGCAGCCACGACTACTATGAGCAGTTCTTC.

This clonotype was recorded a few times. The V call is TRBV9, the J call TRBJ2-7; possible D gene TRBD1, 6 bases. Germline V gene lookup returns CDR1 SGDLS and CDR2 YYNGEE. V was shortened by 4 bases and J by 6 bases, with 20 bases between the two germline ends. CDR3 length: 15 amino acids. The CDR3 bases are TGTGCCAGCAGCAAAAGGGACAACCCCGGAGGCGAGCAGTACTTC. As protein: CASSKRDNPGGEQYF.

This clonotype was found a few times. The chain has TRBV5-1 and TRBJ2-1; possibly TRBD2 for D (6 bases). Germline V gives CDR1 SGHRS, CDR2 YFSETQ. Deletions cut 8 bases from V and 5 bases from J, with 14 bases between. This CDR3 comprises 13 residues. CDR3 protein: CASTPGEDNEQFF. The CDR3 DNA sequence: TGCGCCAGTACCCCGGGGGAGGACAATGAGCAGTTCTTC.

Here the CDR3 reads CASTTGGLAGSYNEQFF. CDR3 sequence (DNA): TGTGCCAGCACCACTGGGGGACTAGCGGGGTCCTACAATGAGCAGTTCTTC. The V and J genes are TRBV12-3 or TRBV12-4 and TRBJ2-1; TRBD2 matches 13 bases. The J segment lost 1 base and the V segment lost 7 bases, leaving 7 bases of the junction unmatched. This CDR3 is 17 amino acids long.